One sample yielded the 29 T cell receptor beta chains listed below, sequenced in a study of monozygotic twins with inflammatory bowel disease. TCRdb re-called the 5' RACE reads and gives one entry per CDR3 protein, without DNA. This sample lists around 380,000 distinct CDR3 sequences; its ten largest clones have about 2.3%. Sequencing was done on a sample of blood. The receptor set was obtained from a human donor with ulcerative colitis or Crohn's disease, or a healthy co-twin of an affected twin (not recorded which).

The rearrangement links TRBV28 to TRBJ1-1. The CDR3 runs to 18 residues. The germline CDR1 and CDR2 sequences are MDHEN and SYDVKM. Here the CDR3 reads CASSFHMTRLTGNTEAFF.

The chain combines TRBV24-1 with TRBJ2-1; the TCRdb D gene call, TRBD1, has no DNA to confirm it. Germline V gene sequence: CDR1 KGHDR, CDR2 SFDVKD. This CDR3 has 16 residues. The CDR3 spells CATSDPMTGVSNEQFF.

This chain connects TRBV12-5 to TRBJ1-5; TCRdb names TRBD1, which stays unverified in the absence of DNA. The germline V gene encodes CDR1 LGHNT and CDR2 FRNRAP. This CDR3 comprises 15 residues. The CDR3 sequence: CASGLTPWSNQPQHF.

This chain uses TRBV20-1 with TRBJ2-7; no DNA is available, so the TRBD1 call from TCRdb remains unchecked. The CDR3 covers 13 residues. The germline CDR1 and CDR2 sequences are DFQATT and SNEGSKA (reference sequence). The CDR3 reads CSARVEGDREQYF.

The V and J genes are TRBV7-2 and TRBJ2-1. CDR1 and CDR2 from the germline V gene are SGHTA and FQGNSA. The CDR3 length is 12 residues. The CDR3 sequence: CASSFEAGEQFF.

This chain uses TRBV30 with TRBJ2-7. Germline CDR1 GTSNPN, CDR2 SVGIG (reference sequence). The CDR3 is 13 amino acids. CDR3 protein: CAWSSSSSYEQYF.

V and J are TRBV7-9 and TRBJ1-2; TCRdb's D call, TRBD1, is unchecked because there is no DNA. Germline V lookup: CDR1 SEHNR, CDR2 FQNEAQ (reference sequence). The CDR3 consists of 13 residues. The CDR3 spells CASNLDSSYGYTF.

CDR3 region: CASSLGGGEQFF. The J gene is TRBJ2-1, the V gene TRBV7-6; TCRdb's assignment of TRBD1 cannot be checked, as there is no DNA. The CDR3 consists of 12 residues. Germline assignment: CDR1 SGHVS and CDR2 FNYEAQ.

V and J are TRBV7-9 and TRBJ2-2; the TRBD1 assignment by TCRdb is unverifiable without DNA. The V gene's germline CDR1 is SEHNR and CDR2 FQNEAQ (reference sequence). The CDR3 extends over 14 amino acids. CDR3 sequence: CASTHSTGPGELFF.

V usage is TRBV6-2 or TRBV6-3 and J usage is TRBJ1-3. Germline CDR1 and CDR2: MNHEY and SVGEGT. This CDR3 has 15 residues. CDR3 region: CASSLGRHSGNTIYF.

The chain carries TRBV6-2 or TRBV6-3 and TRBJ1-5; TCRdb's D call of TRBD1 is untestable without DNA. This CDR3 has 14 residues. CDR1 and CDR2 from the germline V gene are MNHEY and SVGEGT. The CDR3 loop reads CASKKGAAGQPQHF.

The rearrangement uses TRBV6-2 or TRBV6-3 and TRBJ1-5; absent DNA, TCRdb's TRBD1 call cannot be checked. The CDR3 has 16 residues. The germline gives CDR1 MNHEY, CDR2 SVGEGT. CDR3 protein: CASSYSVLGGFQPQHF.

CDR3 region: CASRTSSRAEAFF. The rearrangement uses TRBV6-1 and TRBJ1-1. This CDR3 region has 13 residues. The germline gives CDR1 MNHNS, CDR2 SASEGT.

This rearrangement joins TRBV5-1 to TRBJ1-5; TCRdb's assignment of TRBD1 cannot be checked, as there is no DNA. There are 15 residues in the CDR3. Germline V gene data show CDR1 as SGHRS and CDR2 as YFSETQ. The CDR3 here is CASSLDGQPYQPQHF.

The chain couples TRBV5-5 to TRBJ2-1; absent DNA, TCRdb's TRBD2 call cannot be checked. The CDR3 loop spans 14 amino acids. The germline gives CDR1 SGHKS, CDR2 YYEKEE (reference sequence). CDR3 in amino acids: CASSRTSPRDEQFF.

The genes are TRBV18 and TRBJ1-1. The germline CDR1 and CDR2 sequences are KGHSH and LQKENI. The CDR3 is 16 amino acids. The CDR3 region is CASSPARPARSTEAFF.

This rearrangement joins TRBV5-1 to TRBJ2-1; the TRBD1 assignment by TCRdb is unverifiable without DNA. Germline V gene data show CDR1 as SGHRS and CDR2 as YFSETQ. This CDR3 has 16 amino acids. The CDR3 here is CASSFLTGGSLNEQFF. Full variable domain (missing parts from reference TRBV5-1 and TRBJ2-1): KAGVTQTPRYLIKTRGQQVTLSCSPISGHRSVSWYQQTPGQGLQFLFEYFSETQRNKGNFPGRFSGRQFSNSRSEMNVSTLELGDSALYLCASSFLTGGSLNEQFFGPGTRLTVL.

The V call is TRBV20-1, the J call TRBJ2-3; the TRBD1 assignment by TCRdb is unverifiable without DNA. Germline V gives CDR1 DFQATT, CDR2 SNEGSKA (reference sequence). CDR3 size: 15 residues. CDR3 residues: CSAVPYGVPTDTQYF.

The chain carries TRBV7-2 and TRBJ1-2; TCRdb calls TRBD1, which cannot be checked without DNA. CDR1 and CDR2 (germline): SGHTA, FQGNSA. The CDR3 sequence is 15 residues long. The CDR3 loop is CASSFLSGVGYGYTF.

The J gene is TRBJ2-7, the V gene TRBV20-1; without DNA, the TCRdb call of TRBD1 cannot be checked. The CDR3 runs to 15 residues. Germline CDR1 DFQATT, CDR2 SNEGSKA (reference sequence). The CDR3 protein is CSAREDHRGQDEQYF.

The rearrangement uses TRBV9 and TRBJ2-2; TCRdb proposes TRBD2, but this gene call is untestable without DNA. From germline, CDR1 is SGDLS and CDR2 YYNGEE. There are 14 residues in the CDR3. CDR3 sequence: CASSVNGEPGELFF. The full variable domain, its missing parts supplied by reference TRBV9 and TRBJ2-2, is DSGVTQTPKHLITATGQRVTLRCSPRSGDLSVYWYQQSLDQGLQFLIQYYNGEERAKGNILERFSAQQFPDLHSELNLSSLELGDSALYFCASSVNGEPGELFFGEGSRLTVL.

J is TRBJ2-1 and V is TRBV11-2; no DNA is available, so the TRBD2 call from TCRdb remains unchecked. CDR3 length: 20 residues. Germline values: CDR1 SGHAT, CDR2 FQNNGV. The CDR3 here is CASSLLSSGRPKFTYNEQFF.

The chain is built from TRBV5-5 and TRBJ1-5; TCRdb indicates TRBD1, and absent DNA this call remains unverified. CDR3 length equals 16 residues. Germline V gene lookup returns CDR1 SGHKS and CDR2 YYEKEE (reference sequence). The CDR3: CASSSIQGSPNQPQHF.

This chain uses TRBV24-1 with TRBJ2-1; the TCRdb D gene call, TRBD2, has no DNA to confirm it. The CDR3 consists of 14 residues. The germline CDR1 and CDR2 sequences are KGHDR and SFDVKD. The CDR3 loop is CATGEPGLYNEQFF.

This chain links TRBV3-1 with TRBJ2-1. CDR1 is LGHDT, CDR2 YNNKEL, per germline (reference sequence). This CDR3 has 16 residues. CDR3 amino acids: CASSGFGGGPNNEQFF.

V gene TRBV2 combines with J gene TRBJ2-7; TCRdb picks TRBD1, but there is no DNA to check that call. The germline V gene has CDR1 SNHLY and CDR2 FYNNEI. CDR3 length equals 13 residues. CDR3 loop: CASSDRGYYEQYF.

The gene calls are TRBV7-3 and TRBJ2-7; TCRdb proposes TRBD1, but this gene call is untestable without DNA. Germline V gene lookup returns CDR1 SGHTA and CDR2 FQGTGA. The CDR3 is 15 amino acids. CDR3 sequence: CASSPVGVFVEQQYF.

This sequence joins TRBV21-1 and TRBJ2-1; lacking DNA, the TRBD2 call made by TCRdb goes unchecked. TRBV21-1 has pseudogene status. The CDR3 runs 15 residues. CDR3 protein: CASSKATSAGSEQFF.

The chain uses TRBV15 and TRBJ2-5. This CDR3 contains 12 residues. Germline V CDR1 and CDR2: LNHNV, YYDKDF (reference sequence). CDR3 protein: CATSIRPETQYF.